This T cell receptor beta chain is drawn from a study of blood T cell repertoires in COVID-19. Study at large: From T cells, B-cell-depleted T cells, or PBMCs came the material, which was cDNA or gDNA.

The authors' processing: Quantification of nucleated cells was approximated via reference gene primer amplification. This table comes from immunoSEQ multiplex PCR, and its TCRdb copy is limited to in-frame clones, with some not included. V and J calls and clone size are given by that table; D and trimming were obtained from the DNA. The profile shows under 80,000 clones, approximately 86% of them singletons. This CDR3 has 16 amino acids. CDR1 and CDR2 (germline): SEHNR, FQNEAQ (reference sequence). The V end lost 4 bases, the J end lost 2 bases, and 18 bases lay between the germline ends. The source is a man aged 65 to 85 with acute or convalescent COVID-19. The sequenced material came from peripheral blood. V is TRBV7-9 and J is TRBJ2-7; a weak D match, TRBD1 (5 bases). The CDR3: CASSSHQGQTPYEQYF. Written as DNA, the CDR3 is TGTGCCAGCAGCTCTCACCAGGGCCAAACACCCTACGAGCAGTACTTC.